This T cell receptor beta chain was captured by sequencing in a study of CD8+ T cells in alopecia areata. Study in general: For the treated group, dosing was oral tofacitinib at 5 to 10 mg twice daily. Tofacitinib treatment spanned 6 to 18 months, with 6 months off drug afterward.

Germline assignment: CDR1 SGDLS and CDR2 YYNGEE. This CDR3 is built from 15 residues. The J segment lost 5 bases and the V segment lost 0 bases, leaving 3 bases of the junction unmatched. In alopecia areata patients, both lesional scalp punch biopsies and peripheral blood were collected. PBMCs yielded sorted CD4+ and CD8+ T cells. After isolation, RNA underwent reverse transcription to generate cDNA as the sequencing template. TCRdb's copy holds only in-frame clones and misses some; the assay was immunoSEQ multiplex PCR. The sample holds 170,000 or so clones, 50% to 70% seen once. The starting material was CD4+ T cells sorted from blood, obtained at week 0. This sequence joins TRBV9 and TRBJ2-1; 9 positions agree with TRBD1. The TCR sequence derives from a human donor with alopecia areata. CDR3 coding DNA: TGTGCCAGCAGCGTAGACAGGGGGCGAAACAATGAGCAGTTCTTC. Its protein product is CASSVDRGRNNEQFF.